This record looks at one TCR beta chain sequence and its context. Its antigen is currently unknown. A universal primer site was created by template switching, with the cDNA bearing unique molecular identifiers. TCRdb re-analysed the 5' RACE reads in MiXCR, keeping a single row per CDR3 protein. The table includes about 190,000 distinct CDR3 sequences, more than 15% detected once. This record comes from a study of identical twins. Overall study findings and caveats: Out-of-frame alpha sequences shared by twins showed excess low generation probability.

The CDR3 has 13 amino acids. Germline loops: CDR1 MNHEY, CDR2 SMNVEV (reference sequence). After removal of 5 bases from V and 10 bases from J, the junction contained 5 bases not matched to a gene. These data also featured in a second study, about T cells expressing NK-cell markers.

Sequenced: CD8+ T cells sorted from blood. This receptor was taken from a young woman in good health. This chain links TRBV27 with TRBJ2-1; 10 positions agree with TRBD2. CDR3: CASSGLLAGEQFF. The CDR3 DNA follows: TGTGCCAGCAGTGGGTTACTAGCGGGGGAGCAGTTCTTC.